Here is one T cell receptor beta chain with its context. This entry comes from a study of blood T cell repertoires in COVID-19. The wider study: The samples span acute and convalescent COVID-19 from the United States, Italy and Spain.

The CDR3 sequence is 16 residues long. V was trimmed by 3 bases and J by 3 bases, leaving 16 bases between them. Germline assignment: CDR1 SGDLS and CDR2 YYNGEE. As handled by the study authors: Nucleated cell counts were estimated from reference gene primer amplification. Sequencing used immunoSEQ multiplex PCR; TCRdb keeps in-frame clones, though not all of them. V and J calls and clone size are copied from that table; D and trimming were computed from the DNA. Of 200,000 to 250,000 clones listed, around 80% are singletons. The sample taken for sequencing was peripheral blood. This sequence joins TRBV9 and TRBJ2-1; TRBD2 is a possible D gene (5 bases). This TCR was recovered from a woman in her seventies with acute or convalescent COVID-19. The CDR3 region has the DNA TGTGCCAGCAGCGCCCCCTCCGGACTGGACTACAATGAGCAGTTCTTC. Translating it yields CASSAPSGLDYNEQFF.